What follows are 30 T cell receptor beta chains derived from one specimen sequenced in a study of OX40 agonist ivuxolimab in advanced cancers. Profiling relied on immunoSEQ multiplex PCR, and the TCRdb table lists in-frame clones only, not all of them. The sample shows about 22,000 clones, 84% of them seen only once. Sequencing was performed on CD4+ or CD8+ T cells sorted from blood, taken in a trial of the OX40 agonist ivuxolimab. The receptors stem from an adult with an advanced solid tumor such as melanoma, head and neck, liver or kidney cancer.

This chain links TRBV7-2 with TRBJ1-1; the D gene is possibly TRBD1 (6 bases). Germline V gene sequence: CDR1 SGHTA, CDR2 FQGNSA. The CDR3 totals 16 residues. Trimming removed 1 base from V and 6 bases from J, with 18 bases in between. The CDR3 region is CASSLVSRGGSAEAFF. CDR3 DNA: TGTGCCAGCAGCTTAGTAAGCAGGGGAGGGTCGGCTGAAGCTTTCTTT.

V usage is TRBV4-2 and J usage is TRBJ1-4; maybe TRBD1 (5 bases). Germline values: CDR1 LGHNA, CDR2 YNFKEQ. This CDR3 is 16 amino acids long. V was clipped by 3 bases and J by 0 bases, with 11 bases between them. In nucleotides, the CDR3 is TGTGCCAGCAGCCAGACACCGGGGGCAACTAATGAAAAACTGTTTTTT. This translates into CASSQTPGATNEKLFF.

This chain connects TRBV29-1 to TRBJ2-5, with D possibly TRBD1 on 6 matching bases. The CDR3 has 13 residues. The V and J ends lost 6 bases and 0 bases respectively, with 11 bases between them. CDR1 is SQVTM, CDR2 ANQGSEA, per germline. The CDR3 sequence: CSVGDTYQETQYF. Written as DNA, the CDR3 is TGCAGCGTGGGGGACACGTACCAAGAGACCCAGTACTTC.

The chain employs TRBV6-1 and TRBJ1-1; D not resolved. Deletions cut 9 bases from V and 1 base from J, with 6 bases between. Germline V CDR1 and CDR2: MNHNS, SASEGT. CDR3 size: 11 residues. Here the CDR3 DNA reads TGTGCCAGTCAAGGGAACACTGAAGCTTTCTTT. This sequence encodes CASQGNTEAFF.

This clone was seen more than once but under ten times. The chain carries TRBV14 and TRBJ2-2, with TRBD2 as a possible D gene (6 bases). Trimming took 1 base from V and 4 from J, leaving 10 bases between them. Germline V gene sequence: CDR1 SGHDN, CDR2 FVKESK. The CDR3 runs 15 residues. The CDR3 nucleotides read TGTGCCAGCAGCCAAGGAGCGGAGGGCACCGGGGAGCTGTTTTTT. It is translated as CASSQGAEGTGELFF.

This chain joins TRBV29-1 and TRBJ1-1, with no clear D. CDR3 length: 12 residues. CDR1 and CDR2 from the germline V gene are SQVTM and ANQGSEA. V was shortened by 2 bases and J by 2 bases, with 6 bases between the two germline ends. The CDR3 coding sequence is TGCAGCGTTGAAAGTCTTAACACTGAAGCTTTCTTT. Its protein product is CSVESLNTEAFF. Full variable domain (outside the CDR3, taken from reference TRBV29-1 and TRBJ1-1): SAVISQKPSRDICQRGTSLTIQCQVDSQVTMMFWYRQQPGQSLTLIATANQGSEATYESGFVIDKFPISRPNLTFSTLTVSNMSPEDSSIYLCSVESLNTEAFFGQGTRLTVV.

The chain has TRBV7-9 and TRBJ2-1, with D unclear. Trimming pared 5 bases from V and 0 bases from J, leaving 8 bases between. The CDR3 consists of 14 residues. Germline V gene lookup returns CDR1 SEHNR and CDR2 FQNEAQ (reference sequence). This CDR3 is CASSARSSYNEQFF. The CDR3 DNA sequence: TGTGCCAGCAGCGCAAGGAGCTCCTACAATGAGCAGTTCTTC.

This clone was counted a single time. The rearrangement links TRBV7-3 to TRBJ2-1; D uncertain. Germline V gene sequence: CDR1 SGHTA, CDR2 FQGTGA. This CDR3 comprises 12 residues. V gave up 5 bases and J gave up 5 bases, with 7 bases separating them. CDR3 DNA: TGTGCCAGCAGCGTCAGGAACAATGAGCAGTTCTTC. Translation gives CASSVRNNEQFF.

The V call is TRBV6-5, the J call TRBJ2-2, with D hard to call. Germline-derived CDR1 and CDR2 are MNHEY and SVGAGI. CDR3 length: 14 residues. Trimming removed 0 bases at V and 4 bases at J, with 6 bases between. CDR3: CASSYSRITGELFF. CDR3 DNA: TGTGCCAGCAGTTACTCGAGAATCACCGGGGAGCTGTTTTTT.

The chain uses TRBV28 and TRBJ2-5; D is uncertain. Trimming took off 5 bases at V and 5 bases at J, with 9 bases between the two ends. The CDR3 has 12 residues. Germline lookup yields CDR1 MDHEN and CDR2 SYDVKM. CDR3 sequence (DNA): TGTGCCAGCAGTGACCCGCTGGAGACCCAGTACTTC. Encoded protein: CASSDPLETQYF.

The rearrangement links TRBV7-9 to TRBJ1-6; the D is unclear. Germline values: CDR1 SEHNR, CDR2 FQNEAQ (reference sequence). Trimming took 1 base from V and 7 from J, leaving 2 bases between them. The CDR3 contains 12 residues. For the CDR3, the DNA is TGTGCCAGCAGCTTAGAGAATTCACCCCTCCACTTT. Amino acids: CASSLENSPLHF.

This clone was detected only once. CDR3 region: CAWRYYTEAFF. CDR3 DNA sequence: TGTGCCTGGAGGTACTACACTGAAGCTTTCTTT. The V gene is TRBV30, the J gene TRBJ1-1; no clear D. The germline V and J ends were trimmed by 3 bases and 3 bases, with 5 bases remaining between them. CDR3 size: 11 residues. Germline CDR1 GTSNPN, CDR2 SVGIG (reference sequence).

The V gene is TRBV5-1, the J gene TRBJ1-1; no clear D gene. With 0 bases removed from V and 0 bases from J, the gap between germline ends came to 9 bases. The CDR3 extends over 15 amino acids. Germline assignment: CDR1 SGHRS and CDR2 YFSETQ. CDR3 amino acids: CASSLGGPMNTEAFF. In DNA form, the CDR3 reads TGCGCCAGCAGCTTGGGTGGACCCATGAACACTGAAGCTTTCTTT.

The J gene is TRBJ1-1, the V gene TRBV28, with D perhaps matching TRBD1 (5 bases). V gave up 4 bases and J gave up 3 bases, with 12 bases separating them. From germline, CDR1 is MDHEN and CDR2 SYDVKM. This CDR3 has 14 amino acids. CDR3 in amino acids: CASSSGWGDTEAFF. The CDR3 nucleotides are TGTGCCAGCAGTTCCGGGTGGGGGGACACTGAAGCTTTCTTT.

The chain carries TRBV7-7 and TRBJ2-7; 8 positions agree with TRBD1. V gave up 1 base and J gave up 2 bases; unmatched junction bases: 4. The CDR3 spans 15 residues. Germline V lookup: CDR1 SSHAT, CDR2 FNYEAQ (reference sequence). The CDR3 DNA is TGTGCCAGCAGCTTAGAGGCGGGACAGGCCTACGAGCAGTACTTC. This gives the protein CASSLEAGQAYEQYF.

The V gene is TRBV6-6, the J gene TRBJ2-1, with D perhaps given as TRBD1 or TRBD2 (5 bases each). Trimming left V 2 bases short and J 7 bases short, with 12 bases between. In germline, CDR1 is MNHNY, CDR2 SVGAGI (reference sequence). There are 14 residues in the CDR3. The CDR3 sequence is CASSYPGTENEQFF. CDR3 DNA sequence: TGTGCCAGCAGTTACCCCGGGACCGAAAATGAGCAGTTCTTC.

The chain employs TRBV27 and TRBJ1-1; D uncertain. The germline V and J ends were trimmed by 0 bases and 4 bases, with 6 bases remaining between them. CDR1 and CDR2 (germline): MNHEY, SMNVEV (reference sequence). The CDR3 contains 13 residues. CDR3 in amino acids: CASSLSHSTEAFF. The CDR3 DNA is TGTGCCAGCAGTTTATCGCACAGCACTGAAGCTTTCTTT.

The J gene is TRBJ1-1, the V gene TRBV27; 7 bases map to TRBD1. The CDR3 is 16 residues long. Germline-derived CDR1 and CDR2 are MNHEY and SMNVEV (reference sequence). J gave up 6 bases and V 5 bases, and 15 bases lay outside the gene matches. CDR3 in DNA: TGTGCCAGCAGTCCGGGGACAGTGGGTGGGGTGGCTGAAGCTTTCTTT. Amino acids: CASSPGTVGGVAEAFF.

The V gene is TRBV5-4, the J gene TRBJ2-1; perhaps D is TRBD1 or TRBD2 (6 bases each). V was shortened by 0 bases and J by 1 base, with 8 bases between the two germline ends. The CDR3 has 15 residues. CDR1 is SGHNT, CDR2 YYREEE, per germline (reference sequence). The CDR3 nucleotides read TGTGCCAGCAGCTTGGCGGGGGCATCCTACAATGAGCAGTTCTTC. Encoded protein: CASSLAGASYNEQFF.

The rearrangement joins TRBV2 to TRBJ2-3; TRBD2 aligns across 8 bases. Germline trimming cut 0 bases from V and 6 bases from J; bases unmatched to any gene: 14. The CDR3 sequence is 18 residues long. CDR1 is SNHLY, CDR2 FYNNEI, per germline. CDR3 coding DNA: TGTGCCAGCAGTGAAGCGCTTCAAAGCGGGGGCTCCGCGGATACGCAGTATTTT. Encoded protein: CASSEALQSGGSADTQYF.

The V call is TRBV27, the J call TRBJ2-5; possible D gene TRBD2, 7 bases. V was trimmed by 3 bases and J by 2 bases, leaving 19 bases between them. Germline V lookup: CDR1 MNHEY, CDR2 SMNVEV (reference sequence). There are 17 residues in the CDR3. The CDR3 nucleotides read TGTGCCAGCAGTTTGTTGTATCAGGCGGGGGCTCAAGAGACCCAGTACTTC. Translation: CASSLLYQAGAQETQYF.

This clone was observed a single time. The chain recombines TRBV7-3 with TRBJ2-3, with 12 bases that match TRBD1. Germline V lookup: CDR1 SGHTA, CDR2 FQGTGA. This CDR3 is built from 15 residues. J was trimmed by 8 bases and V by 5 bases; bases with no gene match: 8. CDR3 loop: CASSKGQGAQFTQYF. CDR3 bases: TGTGCCAGCAGCAAGGGACAGGGGGCCCAGTTTACGCAGTATTTT.

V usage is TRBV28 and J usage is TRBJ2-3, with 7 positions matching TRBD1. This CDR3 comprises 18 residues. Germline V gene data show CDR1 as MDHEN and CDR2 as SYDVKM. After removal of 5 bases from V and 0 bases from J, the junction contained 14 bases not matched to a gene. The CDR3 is CASSLRPGTVLSTDTQYF. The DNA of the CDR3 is TGTGCCAGCAGTCTGAGACCCGGGACAGTCCTTAGCACAGATACGCAGTATTTT.

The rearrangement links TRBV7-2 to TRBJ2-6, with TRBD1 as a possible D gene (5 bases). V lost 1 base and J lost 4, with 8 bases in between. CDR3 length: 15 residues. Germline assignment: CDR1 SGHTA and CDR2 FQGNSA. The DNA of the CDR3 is TGTGCCAGCAGCTTAGGCAGGGTCGGGGCCAACGTCCTGACTTTC. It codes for CASSLGRVGANVLTF.

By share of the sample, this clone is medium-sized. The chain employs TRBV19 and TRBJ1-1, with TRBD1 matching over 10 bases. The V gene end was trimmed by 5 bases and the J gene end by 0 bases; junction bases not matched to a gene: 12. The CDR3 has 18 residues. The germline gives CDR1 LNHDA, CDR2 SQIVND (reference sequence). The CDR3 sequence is CASSWAVGTGAMNTEAFF. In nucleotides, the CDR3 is TGTGCCAGTAGTTGGGCCGTGGGGACAGGGGCCATGAACACTGAAGCTTTCTTT.

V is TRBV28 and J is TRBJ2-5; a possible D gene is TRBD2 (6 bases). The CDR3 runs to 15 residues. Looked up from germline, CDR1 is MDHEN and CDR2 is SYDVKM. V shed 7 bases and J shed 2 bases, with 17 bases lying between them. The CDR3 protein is CASIPPGRGQETQYF. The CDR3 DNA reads TGTGCCAGCATCCCTCCTGGGCGGGGTCAAGAGACCCAGTACTTC.

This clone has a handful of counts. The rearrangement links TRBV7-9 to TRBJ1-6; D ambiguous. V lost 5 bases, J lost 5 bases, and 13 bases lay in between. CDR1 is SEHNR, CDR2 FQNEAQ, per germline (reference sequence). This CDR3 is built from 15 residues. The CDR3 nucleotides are TGTGCCAGCAGCCTGAACCGGGCCGATAATTCACCCCTCCACTTT. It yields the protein CASSLNRADNSPLHF. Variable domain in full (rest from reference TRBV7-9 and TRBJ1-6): DTGVSQNPRHKITKRGQNVTFRCDPISEHNRLYWYRQTLGQGPEFLTYFQNEAQLEKSRLLSDRFSAERPKGSFSTLEIQRTEQGDSAMYLCASSLNRADNSPLHFGNGTRLTVT.

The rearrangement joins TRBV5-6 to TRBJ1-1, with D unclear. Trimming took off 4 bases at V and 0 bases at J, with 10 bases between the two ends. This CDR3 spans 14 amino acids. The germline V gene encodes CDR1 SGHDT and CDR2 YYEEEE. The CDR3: CASSRQVMNTEAFF. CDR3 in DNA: TGTGCCAGCAGCCGCCAGGTCATGAACACTGAAGCTTTCTTT.

The DNA of the CDR3 is TGTGCCAGCAGCTTAGGCCCCAAGGGGGTCGGGAATGGCTACACCTTC. The encoded protein is CASSLGPKGVGNGYTF. The chain is built from TRBV13 and TRBJ1-2; the D gene is possibly TRBD1 (6 bases). CDR3 length equals 16 residues. Trimming took 0 bases from V and 6 from J, leaving 17 bases between them. Germline V CDR1 and CDR2: PRHDT, FYEKMQ (reference sequence).

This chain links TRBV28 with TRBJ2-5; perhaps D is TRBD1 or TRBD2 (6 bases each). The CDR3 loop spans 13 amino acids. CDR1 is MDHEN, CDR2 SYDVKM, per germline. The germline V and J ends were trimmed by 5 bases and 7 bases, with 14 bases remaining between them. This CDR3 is CASSPRGRRTQYF. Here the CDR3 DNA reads TGTGCCAGCAGTCCCCGGGGGCGCAGGACCCAGTACTTC.